This TCR beta chain was recorded in a study of vaccination effects on CD4 cells after COVID-19. Study-wide background: All study participants received two doses of BNT162b2 or mRNA-1273 vaccine.

Peptide-pool stimulation followed by sequencing identified expanded antigen-specific CD4+ clonotypes in the ViraFEST assay. Isolation of CD4+ T cells took place after about 10 days of culture. Remarks on this clone: Antigen: not known.

The CDR3 is made up of 12 amino acids. V lost 4 bases and J lost 8, with 10 bases in between. Germline V lookup: CDR1 KGHDR, CDR2 SFDVKD. Profiling relied on immunoSEQ multiplex PCR, and the TCRdb table lists in-frame clones only, not all of them. The sample yields about 20,000 clones, about two thirds seen once. This sequence was found in a human donor who received a COVID-19 vaccine. The chain joins TRBV24-1 to TRBJ1-2; D may be TRBD1 (5 bases). Sequences were derived from CD4+ T cells from PBMCs cultured with HCoV-229E spike peptides, sampled before COVID-19 vaccination. The CDR3 DNA sequence: TGTGCCACCAGTGAAGAGGGGTTGGGCTACACCTTC. It specifies CATSEEGLGYTF.